The clone carrying this T cell receptor (beta chain) was detected only a few times. This entry belongs to a study of T cell changes during pregnancy in multiple sclerosis. With 6 bases removed from V and 10 bases from J, the gap between germline ends came to 18 bases. This CDR3 is 13 amino acids long. The germline V gene encodes CDR1 MDHEN and CDR2 SYDVKM. Clones were read by immunoSEQ multiplex PCR, and TCRdb kept only the in-frame ones, dropping some. There are 45,000 to 55,000 clones in the sample; 85% to 95% occur only once, and 0.7% to 1% lies in the top ten. The chain recombines TRBV28 with TRBJ1-1; D ambiguous. The TCR comes from a female donor in good health, enrolled as a control in a pregnancy study. The sequenced sample was CD4+ T cells from peripheral blood mononuclear cells, obtained in the second trimester of pregnancy. CDR3 DNA: TGTGCCAGCAGCCCCGTTCGAGGGAGACGAGCTTTCTTT. It specifies CASSPVRGRRAFF.